The clone carrying this TCR beta chain has a single count. What it binds is not known. This record comes from a study of OX40 agonist ivuxolimab in advanced cancers. Using immunoSEQ multiplex PCR, the repertoire was profiled, and TCRdb retains in-frame clones only, with some absent. Of about 130,000 clones detected, just over 90% appear once; the ten largest clones hold roughly 1%. Findings of the study overall: CD4+ and CD8+ T cells in blood underwent clonal expansion by week 6 at 0.1 to 3.0 mg/kg.

Germline lookup yields CDR1 LNHDA and CDR2 SQIVND (reference sequence). V gave up 0 bases and J gave up 3 bases; unmatched junction bases: 8. This CDR3 is 18 amino acids long. The clonotype comes from an adult with an advanced solid tumor such as melanoma, head and neck, liver or kidney cancer. This chain connects TRBV19 to TRBJ2-3; 11 positions agree with TRBD2. Sequenced material: CD4+ or CD8+ T cells sorted from blood, taken in a trial of the OX40 agonist ivuxolimab. The CDR3 here is CASSIDLAGGPGTDTQYF. CDR3 sequence (DNA): TGTGCCAGTAGTATAGATTTAGCGGGGGGGCCGGGGACAGATACGCAGTATTTT.